This paragraph reports one T cell receptor (beta chain). This sample is drawn from a study of blood T cell repertoires in COVID-19. In the study overall: COVID-19 samples from acute and convalescent phases originated in the United States, Italy and Spain. PBMCs, B-cell-depleted T cells, or T cells provided the cDNA or gDNA that made up the material.

In the authors' workflow: From reference gene primer amplification, estimates of nucleated cell counts were derived. Using immunoSEQ multiplex PCR, the repertoire was profiled, and TCRdb retains in-frame clones only, with some absent. V and J calls and clone size are those listed in that table; D and trimming were worked out from the DNA. The table has about 66,000 clones, about 88% seen once; the top ten hold about 4%. This TCR derives from a man between 65 and 80 years old with acute or convalescent COVID-19. Sequenced sample: peripheral blood.

The CDR3 sequence is CASSPRLDLLYEQYF. As DNA, the CDR3 is TGTGCCAGCAGCCCTCGACTAGACTTACTCTACGAGCAGTACTTC. The chain is built from TRBV9 and TRBJ2-7, with D tentatively TRBD2 (6 bases). The germline V gene encodes CDR1 SGDLS and CDR2 YYNGEE. The CDR3 is made up of 15 amino acids. The V end was cut by 4 bases, the J end by 3 bases, with 17 bases between. Variable domain in full (rest from reference TRBV9 and TRBJ2-7): DSGVTQTPKHLITATGQRVTLRCSPRSGDLSVYWYQQSLDQGLQFLIQYYNGEERAKGNILERFSAQQFPDLHSELNLSSLELGDSALYFCASSPRLDLLYEQYFGPGTRLTVT.